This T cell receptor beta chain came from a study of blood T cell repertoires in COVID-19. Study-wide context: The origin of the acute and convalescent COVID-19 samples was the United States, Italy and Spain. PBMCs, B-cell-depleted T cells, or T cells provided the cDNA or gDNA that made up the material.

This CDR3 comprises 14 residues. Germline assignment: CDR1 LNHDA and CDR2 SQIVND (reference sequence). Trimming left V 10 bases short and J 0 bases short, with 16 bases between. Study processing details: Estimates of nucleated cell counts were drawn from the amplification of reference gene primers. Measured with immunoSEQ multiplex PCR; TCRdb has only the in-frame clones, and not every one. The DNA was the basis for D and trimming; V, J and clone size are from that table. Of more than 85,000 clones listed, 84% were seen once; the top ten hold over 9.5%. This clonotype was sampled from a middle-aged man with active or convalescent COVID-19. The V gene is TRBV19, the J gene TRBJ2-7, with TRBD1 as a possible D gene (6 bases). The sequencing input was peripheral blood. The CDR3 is CATSRAGDSYEQYF. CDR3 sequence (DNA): TGTGCCACCTCCCGGGCAGGGGACTCCTACGAGCAGTACTTC.